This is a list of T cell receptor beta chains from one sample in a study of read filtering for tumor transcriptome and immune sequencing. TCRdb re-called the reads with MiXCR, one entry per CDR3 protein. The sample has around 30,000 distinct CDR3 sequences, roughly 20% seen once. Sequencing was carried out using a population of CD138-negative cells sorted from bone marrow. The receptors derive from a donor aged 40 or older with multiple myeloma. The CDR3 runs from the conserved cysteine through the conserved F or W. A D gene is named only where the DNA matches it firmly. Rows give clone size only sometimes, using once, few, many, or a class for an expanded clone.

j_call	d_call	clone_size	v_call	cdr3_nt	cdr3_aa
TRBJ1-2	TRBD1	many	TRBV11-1	TGTGCCAGCAGCCAGGACAGGGAACGCGGCTACACCTTC	CASSQDRERGYTF
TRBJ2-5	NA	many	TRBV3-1	TGTGCCAGCAGCCAAGGCCCGAGGAGTCAAGAGACCCAGTACTTC	CASSQGPRSQETQYF
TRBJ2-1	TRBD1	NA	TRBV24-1	TGTGCCACCAGTGACCATACGAGCGGGACAGGGTACAATGAGCAGTTCTTC	CATSDHTSGTGYNEQFF
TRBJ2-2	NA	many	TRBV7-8	TGTGCCAGCAGAACTCCGGCGGGGCTAGAAACGAACACCGGGGAGCTGTTTTTT	CASRTPAGLETNTGELFF
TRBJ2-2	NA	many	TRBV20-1	TGCAGTGCTAGAGAGGTGGGGGGGCCCACCGGGGAGCTGTTTTTT	CSAREVGGPTGELFF
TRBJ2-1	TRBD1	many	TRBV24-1	TGTGCCACCAGTGATTGGACAGGGGGTTATAGTTTCTTC	CATSDWTGGYSFF
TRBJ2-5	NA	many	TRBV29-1	TGCAGTGCCGATAAAGTTGGGTTTAGTCTGGAGACCCAGTACTTC	CSADKVGFSLETQYF
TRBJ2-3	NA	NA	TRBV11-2	TGTGCCAGCAGCTTAAATATCGGGCTGGGCACAGATACGCAGTATTTT	CASSLNIGLGTDTQYF
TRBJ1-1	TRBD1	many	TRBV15	TGTGCCACCAGCAAGGGACAGGGTGTCACTGAAGCTTTCTTT	CATSKGQGVTEAFF
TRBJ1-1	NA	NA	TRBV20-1	TGCAGTGCTAGCCGTGTTGAAGCTTTCTTT	CSASRVEAFF
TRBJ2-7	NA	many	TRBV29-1	TGCAGCGTACTGACAAGTTCACGCAACGAGCAGTACTTC	CSVLTSSRNEQYF
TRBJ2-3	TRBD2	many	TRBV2	TGTGCCAGCAGTGGATGGGAGGGAACCAGCACAGATACGCAGTATTTT	CASSGWEGTSTDTQYF
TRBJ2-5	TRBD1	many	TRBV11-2	TGTGCCAGCAGGCCCCCGGGACAGGGCGGGGAGACCCAGTACTTC	CASRPPGQGGETQYF
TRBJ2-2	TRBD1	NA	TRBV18	TGTGCCAGCTCACCAAGAGACAGGGGAACCACCGGGGAGCTGTTTTTT	CASSPRDRGTTGELFF
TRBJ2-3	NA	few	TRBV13	TGTGCCAGCACCTTGGGCGATACGCAGTATTTT	CASTLGDTQYF
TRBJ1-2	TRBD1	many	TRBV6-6	TGTGCCAGCACCAAGAGCACCCTGTTGACAGGGAGTTCTAACTATGGCTACACCTTC	CASTKSTLLTGSSNYGYTF
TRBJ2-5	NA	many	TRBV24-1	TGTGCCACCAGTGAAGACCGGGCTGCTGGGTTGGAGACCCAGTACTTC	CATSEDRAAGLETQYF